What follows are 3 T cell receptor beta chains derived from one specimen sequenced in a study of CD8+ T cells in alopecia areata. RNA extraction and reverse transcription yielded cDNA as sequencing template. Libraries were prepared by immunoSEQ multiplex PCR; TCRdb keeps only in-frame clonotypes and omits some of them. The sample shows 100,000 to 150,000 clones, 58% of them seen only once. The sample in question was CD4+ T cells sorted from blood, obtained at week 0. Receptors originate from a human donor with alopecia areata.

V usage is TRBV9 and J usage is TRBJ2-2, with no clear D. Trimming cost V 2 bases and J 4 bases, with 9 bases left between them. In germline, CDR1 is SGDLS, CDR2 YYNGEE. The CDR3 is 14 amino acids. The CDR3 region is CASSVSSSTGELFF. DNA for the CDR3: TGTGCCAGCAGCGTTTCAAGCAGCACCGGGGAGCTGTTTTTT.

The chain is built from TRBV7-9 and TRBJ2-7; the D call may be TRBD1 or TRBD2 (5 bases each). From germline, CDR1 is SEHNR and CDR2 FQNEAQ (reference sequence). This CDR3 spans 17 amino acids. Trimming took off 6 bases at V and 1 base at J, with 22 bases between the two ends. The CDR3 DNA reads TGTGCCAGCAGTTCTCCAACCGGTGGGGGATGGTCCTACGAGCAGTACTTC. Translating gives CASSSPTGGGWSYEQYF. The variable domain in full, with the rest retrieved from reference TRBV7-9 and TRBJ2-7, is DTGVSQNPRHKITKRGQNVTFRCDPISEHNRLYWYRQTLGQGPEFLTYFQNEAQLEKSRLLSDRFSAERPKGSFSTLEIQRTEQGDSAMYLCASSSPTGGGWSYEQYFGPGTRLTVT.

This clone is a singleton in its sample. The chain recombines TRBV30 with TRBJ2-5, with 7 positions matching TRBD1. The CDR3 is 16 residues long. Germline CDR1 reads GTSNPN; CDR2 reads SVGIG (reference sequence). The V segment lost 1 base and the J segment 0 bases; nucleotides outside the gene matches: 8. This chain's CDR3 is CAWSGDRAPYQETQYF. The CDR3 DNA sequence: TGTGCCTGGAGTGGCGACAGGGCCCCGTACCAAGAGACCCAGTACTTC.